A single sample gave rise to the 28 T cell receptor beta chains below, sequenced in a study of control samples from healthy donors and cancer patients. The repertoire was sequenced with immunoSEQ multiplex PCR; TCRdb's copy has only in-frame clones and lacks some. The table has 150,000 to 200,000 clones, 85% to 95% seen once; the top ten hold approximately 1.5%. The sequenced sample consisted of blood. The origin of the receptors is a woman under 30 in good health.

This sequence joins TRBV28 and TRBJ2-7; 9 bases fit TRBD1. V shed 2 bases, J shed 6 bases, and the junction held 2 bases outside the gene matches. The CDR3 is 13 amino acids. CDR1 and CDR2 (germline): MDHEN, SYDVKM. The CDR3 DNA follows: TGTGCCAGCAGTTTAGCACAGGGGGCCGAGCAGTACTTC. It yields the protein CASSLAQGAEQYF.

This clone was counted once. The gene calls are TRBV4-3 and TRBJ2-3, with 11 bases lining up with TRBD2. Germline values: CDR1 LGHNA, CDR2 YSLEER. The CDR3 covers 16 residues. The ends lost 0 bases at V and 6 bases at J; junction bases unmatched: 5. CDR3 coding DNA: TGCGCCAGCAGCCAAGAGATAGCGGGAGGGAGGGATACGCAGTATTTT. Translating it yields CASSQEIAGGRDTQYF.

The V and J genes are TRBV7-2 and TRBJ2-5; TRBD2 matches at 8 bases. The length of the CDR3 is 14 residues. Germline CDR1 is SGHTA and CDR2 is FQGNSA. Trimming removed 8 bases from V and 5 bases from J; junction bases left unmatched: 10. CDR3 sequence reads: CASGGSGTGETQYF. The CDR3 DNA reads as TGTGCCAGCGGGGGTAGCGGGACCGGTGAGACCCAGTACTTC.

The chain uses TRBV7-2 and TRBJ1-2; D not certain. CDR3 length equals 14 residues. Germline V CDR1 and CDR2: SGHTA, FQGNSA. V was clipped by 2 bases and J by 5 bases, with 12 bases between them. CDR3 region: CASSLISAPYGYTF. The CDR3 DNA is TGTGCCAGCAGCTTAATATCGGCCCCGTATGGCTACACCTTC.

This sequence joins TRBV3-1 (or the pseudogene TRBV3-2) and TRBJ2-3; tentative D call: TRBD1 (5 bases). This CDR3 region has 15 residues. The germline V and J ends were trimmed by 2 bases and 2 bases, with 11 bases remaining between them. Germline assignment: CDR1 LGHDT and CDR2 YNNKEL (reference sequence). CDR3 coding DNA: TGTGCCAGCAGCCAACAGGACATCTCCACAGATACGCAGTATTTT. This sequence encodes CASSQQDISTDTQYF.

The rearrangement links TRBV10-3 to TRBJ1-1, with D possibly matching TRBD1 (6 bases). The V gene's germline CDR1 is ENHRY and CDR2 SYGVKD. Trimming pared 7 bases from V and 7 bases from J, leaving 10 bases between. The CDR3 has 11 amino acids. The CDR3 DNA is TGTGCCATCACCCGGACAGTTGAAGCTTTCTTT. This sequence encodes CAITRTVEAFF.

This sequence joins TRBV27 and TRBJ2-6; D is uncertain. Germline V lookup: CDR1 MNHEY, CDR2 SMNVEV (reference sequence). The V and J ends lost 5 bases and 0 bases respectively, with 8 bases between them. This CDR3 region has 15 residues. The CDR3 DNA sequence: TGTGCCAGCAGTGGACCCCACTCTGGGGCCAACGTCCTGACTTTC. It translates to CASSGPHSGANVLTF. Supplemented by reference TRBV27 and TRBJ2-6, the full variable domain reads EAQVTQNPRYLITVTGKKLTVTCSQNMNHEYMSWYRQDPGLGLRQIYYSMNVEVTDKGDVPEGYKVSRKEKRNFPLILESPSPNQTSLYFCASSGPHSGANVLTFGAGSRLTVL.

The rearrangement uses TRBV6-5 and TRBJ2-7, with 10 nucleotides matching TRBD1. The CDR3 loop spans 15 amino acids. Germline V CDR1 and CDR2: MNHEY, SVGAGI. V lost 6 bases and J lost 0; bases outside the gene matches: 5. The CDR3 sequence: CASRGTGELSYEQYF. The CDR3 DNA sequence: TGTGCCAGCAGGGGGACAGGGGAACTCTCCTACGAGCAGTACTTC.

The V call is TRBV7-5, the J call TRBJ2-2; TRBD2, the D gene given by the table, was not confirmed from the DNA. TRBV7-5 is a known pseudogene. CDR3 length: 15 residues. In DNA form, the CDR3 reads TGTGCCAGAAGCCCCGGGACTAGCGGAACCGGGGAGCTGTTTTTT. Translated, it gives CARSPGTSGTGELFF.

The rearrangement links TRBV11-1 to TRBJ2-7, with TRBD2 matching over 10 bases. CDR1 is SGHAT and CDR2 is FQDESV in the germline V gene (reference sequence). There are 14 residues in the CDR3. Trimming cost V 8 bases and J 6 bases; bases outside gene matches: 10. CDR3 region: CASADSGGAGEQYF. DNA for the CDR3: TGTGCCAGCGCTGACAGCGGGGGGGCCGGCGAGCAGTACTTC.

The gene calls are TRBV12-3 or TRBV12-4 and TRBJ2-3, with D uncertain. The CDR3 extends over 10 amino acids. V shed 8 bases and J shed 6 bases, with 6 bases lying between them. The CDR3 loop is CASAYDTQYF. CDR3 DNA: TGTGCCAGCGCCTACGATACGCAGTATTTT.

This clone appeared a few times. The chain is built from TRBV6-6 and TRBJ1-1; D unclear. The CDR3 spans 15 residues. Trimming shortened V by 0 bases and J by 5 bases, and 13 bases separated the two germline ends. Germline loops: CDR1 MNHNY, CDR2 SVGAGI (reference sequence). The CDR3 coding sequence is TGTGCCAGCAGTTACTCAGGAGGGAAAGGAACTGAAGCTTTCTTT. It encodes CASSYSGGKGTEAFF.

The chain is built from TRBV3-1 (or the pseudogene TRBV3-2) and TRBJ2-2; D ambiguous. This CDR3 has 11 amino acids. Germline V CDR1 and CDR2: LGHDT, YNNKEL (reference sequence). Trimming took 5 bases from V and 7 from J, leaving 5 bases between them. DNA of the CDR3: TGTGCCAGCAGCGGAGTCGGGGAGCTGTTTTTT. It yields the protein CASSGVGELFF.

The rearrangement links TRBV13 to TRBJ2-5; TRBD2 aligns across 7 bases. Germline CDR1 and CDR2: PRHDT and FYEKMQ (reference sequence). The CDR3 loop spans 14 amino acids. J lost 1 base, V lost 8 bases, and 7 bases had no gene match. CDR3 DNA sequence: TGTGCCAGCGTGCGGGGGTCCGCCCAAGAGACCCAGTACTTC. Translated: CASVRGSAQETQYF. Based on the CDR3 plus reference TRBV13 and TRBJ2-5, the full variable domain is AAGVIQSPRHLIKEKRETATLKCYPIPRHDTVYWYQQGPGQDPQFLISFYEKMQSDKGSIPDRFSAQQFSDYHSELNMSSLELGDSALYFCASVRGSAQETQYFGPGTRLLVL.

In the case of this clone: Other DNA sequences of this sample code for an identical CDR3. The genes are TRBV18 and TRBJ2-2, with D tentatively TRBD1 (6 bases). V lost 4 bases and J lost 1, with 7 bases in between. This CDR3 comprises 14 residues. Germline-derived CDR1 and CDR2 are KGHSH and LQKENI. CDR3 nucleotide sequence: TGTGCCAGCTCACTGGACAGGAACACCGGGGAGCTGTTTTTT. This translates into CASSLDRNTGELFF.

This clone appeared a single time. This sequence joins TRBV5-1 and TRBJ2-3; 9 bases are a match to TRBD1. The V gene end was trimmed by 3 bases and the J gene end by 3 bases; junction bases not matched to a gene: 2. Germline V lookup: CDR1 SGHRS, CDR2 YFSETQ. This CDR3 is 14 amino acids long. CDR3 loop: CASSSTGGTDTQYF. In DNA form, the CDR3 reads TGCGCCAGCAGCTCGACAGGGGGGACAGATACGCAGTATTTT.

The chain combines TRBV20-1 with TRBJ1-2, with D unclear. There are 12 residues in the CDR3. V was clipped by 3 bases and J by 0 bases, with 5 bases between them. CDR1 and CDR2 from the germline V gene are DFQATT and SNEGSKA (reference sequence). The CDR3 protein is CSASKPNYGYTF. The CDR3 region has the DNA TGCAGTGCTAGTAAACCTAACTATGGCTACACCTTC.

About this clone: A read error may produce the germline difference seen at one junction end. The rearrangement links TRBV6-2 or TRBV6-3 to TRBJ1-3; D not certain. The germline V gene has CDR1 MNHEY and CDR2 SVGEGT. This CDR3 contains 14 residues. CDR3 amino acids: CANSRTEIGNTIYF. The CDR3 DNA follows: TGTGCCAACAGTCGGACTGAGATCGGAAACACCATATATTTT.

In its sample, this clone was seen once. The chain couples TRBV7-2 to TRBJ1-2; no definite D call. From germline, CDR1 is SGHTA and CDR2 FQGNSA. The CDR3 totals 13 residues. The germline V and J ends were trimmed by 0 bases and 3 bases, with 5 bases remaining between them. The CDR3 DNA reads as TGTGCCAGCAGCTTAGCTTCGGACTATGGCTACACCTTC. Translated, it gives CASSLASDYGYTF.

This clone was observed a single time. V and J are TRBV7-9 and TRBJ2-1; D perhaps matches TRBD2 (5 bases). Germline lookup yields CDR1 SEHNR and CDR2 FQNEAQ (reference sequence). Trimming cost V 4 bases and J 10 bases, with 8 bases left between them. The CDR3 runs 11 residues. The CDR3 DNA reads as TGTGCCAGCAGCTACGAGCGGGAGCAGTTCTTC. Translation gives CASSYEREQFF.

This chain links TRBV19 with TRBJ1-2; 7 bases agree with TRBD1. V lost 6 bases and J lost 2; bases outside the gene matches: 9. The CDR3 length is 15 residues. Germline-derived CDR1 and CDR2 are LNHDA and SQIVND (reference sequence). The CDR3 loop is CASRRQHRGNYGYTF. CDR3 DNA sequence: TGTGCCAGTAGAAGACAACACAGGGGCAACTATGGCTACACCTTC.

For the CDR3, the DNA is TGTGCCAGCAGCATCAGAGGGACAGGGGAAGCTCAGTACTTC. It is translated as CASSIRGTGEAQYF. V gene TRBV9 combines with J gene TRBJ2-4; 10 bases map to TRBD1. This CDR3 comprises 14 residues. V lost 4 bases, J lost 12 bases, and 10 bases stayed unmatched. Germline V gives CDR1 SGDLS, CDR2 YYNGEE.

This chain links TRBV2 with TRBJ2-5; 12 bases fit TRBD2. This CDR3 has 15 residues. V gave up 4 bases and J gave up 3 bases; unmatched junction bases: 3. CDR1 is SNHLY and CDR2 is FYNNEI in the germline V gene. This CDR3 is CASSGGLAGKETQYF. The CDR3 DNA reads TGTGCCAGCAGTGGGGGACTAGCGGGTAAAGAGACCCAGTACTTC.

The chain recombines TRBV3-1 (or the pseudogene TRBV3-2) with TRBJ2-2, with TRBD1 identical over 7 bases. The CDR3 totals 14 residues. Germline V gives CDR1 LGHDT, CDR2 YNNKEL (reference sequence). Germline trimming cut 3 bases from V and 6 bases from J; bases unmatched to any gene: 4. CDR3 protein: CASSHLDRAGELFF. DNA for the CDR3: TGTGCCAGCAGCCACCTTGACAGGGCCGGGGAGCTGTTTTTT.

The chain has TRBV3-1 (or the pseudogene TRBV3-2) and TRBJ1-6; weak D call: TRBD1 (6 bases). CDR3 length: 14 amino acids. From germline, CDR1 is LGHDT and CDR2 YNNKEL (reference sequence). With 5 bases removed from V and 6 bases from J, the gap between germline ends came to 11 bases. The CDR3, as DNA: TGTGCCAGCAGCGCCCGGACAGCTAATTCACCCCTCCACTTT. Its translation: CASSARTANSPLHF.

The chain links TRBV3-1 (or the pseudogene TRBV3-2) to TRBJ2-5; 7 nucleotides line up with TRBD1. CDR3 length: 15 amino acids. In germline, CDR1 is LGHDT, CDR2 YNNKEL (reference sequence). J was trimmed by 5 bases and V by 6 bases; bases with no gene match: 12. CDR3 sequence: CASSRQGVIQETQYF. CDR3 nucleotides: TGTGCCAGCAGTCGACAGGGAGTGATCCAGGAGACCCAGTACTTC.

In this sample, this clone turned up a few times. This rearrangement joins TRBV5-4 to TRBJ1-5; 7 nucleotides line up with TRBD1. The J segment lost 0 bases and the V segment lost 4 bases, leaving 7 bases of the junction unmatched. Germline values: CDR1 SGHNT, CDR2 YYREEE (reference sequence). The CDR3 spans 16 residues. CDR3 sequence: CASSRQGIDSNQPQHF. Written as DNA, the CDR3 is TGTGCCAGCAGCCGACAGGGAATTGATAGCAATCAGCCCCAGCATTTT.

The chain is built from TRBV13 and TRBJ2-7, with D tentatively TRBD2 (6 bases). V lost 2 bases, J lost 2 bases, and 16 bases lay in between. Germline V gives CDR1 PRHDT, CDR2 FYEKMQ (reference sequence). CDR3 length equals 16 residues. DNA for the CDR3: TGTGCCAGCAGCTTATTTATGCGGGGAAGTACCTACGAGCAGTACTTC. It translates to CASSLFMRGSTYEQYF.